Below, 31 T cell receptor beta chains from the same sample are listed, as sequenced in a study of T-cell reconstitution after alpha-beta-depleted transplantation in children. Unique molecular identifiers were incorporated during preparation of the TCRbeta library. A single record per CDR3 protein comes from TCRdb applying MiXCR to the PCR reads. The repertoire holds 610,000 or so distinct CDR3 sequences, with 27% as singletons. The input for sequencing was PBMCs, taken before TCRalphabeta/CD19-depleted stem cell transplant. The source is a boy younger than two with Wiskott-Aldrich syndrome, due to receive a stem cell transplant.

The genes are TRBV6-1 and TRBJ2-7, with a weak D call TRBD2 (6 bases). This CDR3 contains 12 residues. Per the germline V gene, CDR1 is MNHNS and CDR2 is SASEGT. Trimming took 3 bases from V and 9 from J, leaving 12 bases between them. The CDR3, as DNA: TGTGCCAGCAGTGACTTGAGGGGAGGGCAGTACTTC. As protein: CASSDLRGGQYF.

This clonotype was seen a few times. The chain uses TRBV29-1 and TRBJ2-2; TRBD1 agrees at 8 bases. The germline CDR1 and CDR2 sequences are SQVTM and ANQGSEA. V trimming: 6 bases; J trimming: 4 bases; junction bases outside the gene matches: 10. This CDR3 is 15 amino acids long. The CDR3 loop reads CSVTRDRGLTGELFF. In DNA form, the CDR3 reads TGCAGCGTCACCCGTGACAGGGGCCTCACCGGGGAGCTGTTTTTT.

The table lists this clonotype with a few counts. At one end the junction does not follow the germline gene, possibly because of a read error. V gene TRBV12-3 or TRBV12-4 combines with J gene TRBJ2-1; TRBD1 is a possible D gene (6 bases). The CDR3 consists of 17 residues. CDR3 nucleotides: TGTGCCAGCAGCTTAGACTTAGGGGGACGGACATACAATGAGCAGTTCTTC. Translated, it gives CASSLDLGGRTYNEQFF.

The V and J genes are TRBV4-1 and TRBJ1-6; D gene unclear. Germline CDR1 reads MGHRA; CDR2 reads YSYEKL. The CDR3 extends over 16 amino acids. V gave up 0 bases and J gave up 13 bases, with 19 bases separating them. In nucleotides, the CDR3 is TGCGCCAGCAGCCAAGATCTATCGAGCCAATTCGTGCCCCTCCACTTT. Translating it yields CASSQDLSSQFVPLHF.

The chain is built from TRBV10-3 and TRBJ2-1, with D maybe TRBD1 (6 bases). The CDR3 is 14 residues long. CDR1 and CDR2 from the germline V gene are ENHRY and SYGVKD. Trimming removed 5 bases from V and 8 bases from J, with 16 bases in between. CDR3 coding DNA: TGTGCCATCAGTTTTCAGGGGTCGACGGATGAGCAGTTCTTC. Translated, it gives CAISFQGSTDEQFF.

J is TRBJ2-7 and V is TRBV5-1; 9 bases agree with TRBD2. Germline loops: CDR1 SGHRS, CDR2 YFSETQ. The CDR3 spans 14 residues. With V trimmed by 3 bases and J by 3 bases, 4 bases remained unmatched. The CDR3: CASSSGLAYYEQYF. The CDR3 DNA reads TGCGCCAGCAGCTCGGGACTAGCCTACTACGAGCAGTACTTC.

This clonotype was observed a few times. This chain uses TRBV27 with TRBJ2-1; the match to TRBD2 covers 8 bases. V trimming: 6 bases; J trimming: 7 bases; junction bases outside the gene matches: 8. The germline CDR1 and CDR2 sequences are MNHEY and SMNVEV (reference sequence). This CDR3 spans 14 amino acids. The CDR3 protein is CASSHRTSRNEQFF. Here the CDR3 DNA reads TGTGCCAGCAGCCATCGGACTAGCAGAAATGAGCAGTTCTTC.

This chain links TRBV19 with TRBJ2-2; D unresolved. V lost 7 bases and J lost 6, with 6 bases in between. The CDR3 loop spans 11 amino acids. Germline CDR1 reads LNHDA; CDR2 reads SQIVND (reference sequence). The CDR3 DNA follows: TGTGCCAGTACTGTAGCCGGGGAGCTGTTTTTT. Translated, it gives CASTVAGELFF.

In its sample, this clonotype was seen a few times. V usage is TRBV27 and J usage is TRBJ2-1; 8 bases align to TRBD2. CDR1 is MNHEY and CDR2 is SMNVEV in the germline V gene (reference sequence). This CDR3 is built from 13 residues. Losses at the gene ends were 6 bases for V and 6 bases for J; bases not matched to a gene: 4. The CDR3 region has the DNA TGTGCCAGCAGGAGCGGGAGCTCCAATGAGCAGTTCTTC. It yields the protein CASRSGSSNEQFF.

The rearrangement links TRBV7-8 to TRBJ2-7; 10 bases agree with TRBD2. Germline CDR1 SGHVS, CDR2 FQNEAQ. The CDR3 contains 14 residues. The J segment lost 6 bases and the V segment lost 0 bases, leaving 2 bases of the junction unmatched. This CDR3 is CASSLALAGVEQYF. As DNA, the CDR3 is TGTGCCAGCAGCTTAGCGCTAGCGGGAGTCGAGCAGTACTTC.

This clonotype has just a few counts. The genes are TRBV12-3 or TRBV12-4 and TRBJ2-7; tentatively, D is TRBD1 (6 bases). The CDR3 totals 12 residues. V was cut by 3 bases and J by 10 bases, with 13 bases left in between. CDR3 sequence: CASSLGYRVQYF. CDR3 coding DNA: TGTGCCAGCAGTTTGGGATACAGGGTCCAGTACTTC.

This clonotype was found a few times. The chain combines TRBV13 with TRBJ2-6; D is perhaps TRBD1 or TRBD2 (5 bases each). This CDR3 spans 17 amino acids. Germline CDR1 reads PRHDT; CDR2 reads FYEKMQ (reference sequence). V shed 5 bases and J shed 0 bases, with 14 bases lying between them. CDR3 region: CASSRDGIGSGANVLTF. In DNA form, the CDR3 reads TGTGCCAGCAGCCGGGACGGGATCGGCTCTGGGGCCAACGTCCTGACTTTC.

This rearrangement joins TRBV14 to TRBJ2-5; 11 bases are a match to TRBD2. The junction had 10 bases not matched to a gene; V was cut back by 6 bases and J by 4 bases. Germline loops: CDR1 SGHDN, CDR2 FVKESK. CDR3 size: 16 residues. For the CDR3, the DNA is TGTGCCAGCAGAGGGGAAACTAGCGGGAGCTTAGAGACCCAGTACTTC. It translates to CASRGETSGSLETQYF.

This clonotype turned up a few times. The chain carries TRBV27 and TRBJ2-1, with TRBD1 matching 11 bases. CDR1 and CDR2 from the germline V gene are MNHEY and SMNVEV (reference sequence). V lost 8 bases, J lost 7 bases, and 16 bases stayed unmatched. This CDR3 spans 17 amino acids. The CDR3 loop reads CASGPLTGTGGRNEQFF. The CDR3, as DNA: TGTGCCAGCGGCCCGCTTACCGGGACAGGGGGAAGGAATGAGCAGTTCTTC.

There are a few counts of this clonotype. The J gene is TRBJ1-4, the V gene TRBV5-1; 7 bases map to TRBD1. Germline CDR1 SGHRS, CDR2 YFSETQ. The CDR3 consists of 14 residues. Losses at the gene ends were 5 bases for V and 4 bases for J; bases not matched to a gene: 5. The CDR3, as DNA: TGCGCCAGCAGGCCGGGACAGCGTAATGAAAAACTGTTTTTT. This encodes CASRPGQRNEKLFF.

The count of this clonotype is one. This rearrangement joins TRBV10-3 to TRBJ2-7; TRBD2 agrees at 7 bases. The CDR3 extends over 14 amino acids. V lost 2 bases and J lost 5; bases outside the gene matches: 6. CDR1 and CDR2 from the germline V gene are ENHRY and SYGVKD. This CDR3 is CAISERGVEDEQYF. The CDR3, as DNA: TGTGCCATCAGTGAGCGGGGGGTTGAGGACGAGCAGTACTTC.

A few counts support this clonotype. This CDR3 is CASSSSVTGYNEQFF. The CDR3 nucleotides read TGTGCCAGCAGCTCGAGTGTCACGGGATACAATGAGCAGTTCTTC. The chain couples TRBV7-8 to TRBJ2-1, with a weak D call TRBD2 (5 bases). Trimming shortened V by 4 bases and J by 4 bases, and 14 bases separated the two germline ends. The CDR3 length is 15 residues. The germline V gene has CDR1 SGHVS and CDR2 FQNEAQ.

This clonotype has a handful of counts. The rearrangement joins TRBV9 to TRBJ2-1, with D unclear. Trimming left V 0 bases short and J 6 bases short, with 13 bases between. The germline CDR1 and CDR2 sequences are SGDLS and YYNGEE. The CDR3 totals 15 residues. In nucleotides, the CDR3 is TGTGCCAGCAGCGTAGGCCCCCTTGGGTCCAATGAGCAGTTCTTC. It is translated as CASSVGPLGSNEQFF.

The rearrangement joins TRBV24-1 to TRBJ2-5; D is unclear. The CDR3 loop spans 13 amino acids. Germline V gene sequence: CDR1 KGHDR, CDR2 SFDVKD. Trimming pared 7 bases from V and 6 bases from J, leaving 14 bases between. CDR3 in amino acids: CATSPSGLKTQYF. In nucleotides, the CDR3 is TGTGCCACCAGCCCCTCCGGTTTGAAGACCCAGTACTTC.

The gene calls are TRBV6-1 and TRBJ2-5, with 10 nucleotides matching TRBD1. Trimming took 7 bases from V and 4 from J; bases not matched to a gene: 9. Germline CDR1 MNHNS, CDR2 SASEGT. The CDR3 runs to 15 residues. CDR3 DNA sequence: TGTGCCAGCACAAGGACAGGGGGTTCGGTAGAGACCCAGTACTTC. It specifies CASTRTGGSVETQYF.

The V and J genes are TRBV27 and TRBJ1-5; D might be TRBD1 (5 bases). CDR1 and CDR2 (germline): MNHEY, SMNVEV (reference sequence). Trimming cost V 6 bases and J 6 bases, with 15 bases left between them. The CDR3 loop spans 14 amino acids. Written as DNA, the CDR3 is TGTGCCAGCAGCAGGGCGGGACGGGGTCAGCCCCAGCATTTT. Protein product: CASSRAGRGQPQHF.

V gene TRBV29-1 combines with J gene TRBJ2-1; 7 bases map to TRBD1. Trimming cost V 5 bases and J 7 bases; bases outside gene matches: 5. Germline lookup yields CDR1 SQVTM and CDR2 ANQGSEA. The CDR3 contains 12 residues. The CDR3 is CSVHRGLNEQFF. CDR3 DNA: TGCAGCGTTCACAGGGGCCTTAATGAGCAGTTCTTC.

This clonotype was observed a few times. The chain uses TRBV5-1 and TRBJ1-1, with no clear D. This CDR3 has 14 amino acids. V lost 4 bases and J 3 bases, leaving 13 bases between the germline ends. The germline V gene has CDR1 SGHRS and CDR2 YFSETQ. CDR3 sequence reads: CASSADLLHTEAFF. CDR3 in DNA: TGCGCCAGCAGCGCGGACCTCCTCCACACTGAAGCTTTCTTT.

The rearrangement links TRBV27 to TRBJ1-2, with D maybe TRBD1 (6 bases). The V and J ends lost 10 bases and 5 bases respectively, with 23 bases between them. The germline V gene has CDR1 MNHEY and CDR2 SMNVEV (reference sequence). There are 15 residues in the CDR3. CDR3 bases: TGTGCCACCCATACCGACAGGTTTTTCCTTTATGGCTACACCTTC. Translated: CATHTDRFFLYGYTF.

The CDR3 DNA follows: TGCAGCGTTGAAACCGGTGACGGCTACACCTTC. Its protein product is CSVETGDGYTF. V and J are TRBV29-1 and TRBJ1-2; D is uncertain. The V gene's germline CDR1 is SQVTM and CDR2 ANQGSEA. The CDR3 has 11 amino acids. V shed 2 bases and J shed 8 bases, with 9 bases lying between them. The whole variable domain, remainder taken from reference TRBV29-1 and TRBJ1-2, is SAVISQKPSRDICQRGTSLTIQCQVDSQVTMMFWYRQQPGQSLTLIATANQGSEATYESGFVIDKFPISRPNLTFSTLTVSNMSPEDSSIYLCSVETGDGYTFGSGTRLTVV.

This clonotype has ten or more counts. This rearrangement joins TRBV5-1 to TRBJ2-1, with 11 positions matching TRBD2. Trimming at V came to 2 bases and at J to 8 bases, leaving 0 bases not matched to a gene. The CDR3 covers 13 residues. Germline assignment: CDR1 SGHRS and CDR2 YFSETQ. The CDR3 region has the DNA TGCGCCAGCAGCTTACTAGCGGGAGATGAGCAGTTCTTC. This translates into CASSLLAGDEQFF.

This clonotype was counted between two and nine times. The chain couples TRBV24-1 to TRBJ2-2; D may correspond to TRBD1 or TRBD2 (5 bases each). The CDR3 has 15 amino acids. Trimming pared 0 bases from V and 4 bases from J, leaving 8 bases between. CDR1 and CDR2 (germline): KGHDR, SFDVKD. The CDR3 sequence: CATSDLLGTTGELFF. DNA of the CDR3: TGTGCCACCAGTGATTTGTTGGGGACCACCGGGGAGCTGTTTTTT.

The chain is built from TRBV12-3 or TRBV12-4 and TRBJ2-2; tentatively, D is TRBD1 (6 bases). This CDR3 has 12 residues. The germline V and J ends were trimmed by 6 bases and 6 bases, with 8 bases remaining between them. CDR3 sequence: CASRQGPGELFF. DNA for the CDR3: TGTGCCAGCAGACAGGGCCCCGGGGAGCTGTTTTTT.

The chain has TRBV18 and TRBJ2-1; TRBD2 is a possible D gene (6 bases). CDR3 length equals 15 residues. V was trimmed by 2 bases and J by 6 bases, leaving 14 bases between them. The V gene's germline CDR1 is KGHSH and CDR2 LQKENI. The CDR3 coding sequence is TGTGCCAGCTCACCAAGTGCGGGAATAACCAATGAGCAGTTCTTC. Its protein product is CASSPSAGITNEQFF. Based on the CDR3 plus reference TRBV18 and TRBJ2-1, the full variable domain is NAGVMQNPRHLVRRRGQEARLRCSPMKGHSHVYWYRQLPEEGLKFMVYLQKENIIDESGMPKERFSAEFPKEGPSILRIQQVVRGDSAAYFCASSPSAGITNEQFFGPGTRLTVL.

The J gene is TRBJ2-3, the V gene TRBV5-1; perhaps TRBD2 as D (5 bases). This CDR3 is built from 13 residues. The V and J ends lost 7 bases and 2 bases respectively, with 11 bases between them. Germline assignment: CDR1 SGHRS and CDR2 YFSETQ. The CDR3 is CASAPGITDTQYF. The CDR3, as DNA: TGCGCCAGCGCTCCGGGGATCACAGATACGCAGTATTTT.

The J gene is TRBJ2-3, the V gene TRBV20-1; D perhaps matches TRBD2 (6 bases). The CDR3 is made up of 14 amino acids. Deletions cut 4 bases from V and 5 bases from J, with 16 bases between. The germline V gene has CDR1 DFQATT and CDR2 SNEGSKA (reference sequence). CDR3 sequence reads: CSAIGDLVKDTQYF. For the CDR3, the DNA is TGCAGTGCTATCGGGGACTTAGTTAAAGATACGCAGTATTTT.